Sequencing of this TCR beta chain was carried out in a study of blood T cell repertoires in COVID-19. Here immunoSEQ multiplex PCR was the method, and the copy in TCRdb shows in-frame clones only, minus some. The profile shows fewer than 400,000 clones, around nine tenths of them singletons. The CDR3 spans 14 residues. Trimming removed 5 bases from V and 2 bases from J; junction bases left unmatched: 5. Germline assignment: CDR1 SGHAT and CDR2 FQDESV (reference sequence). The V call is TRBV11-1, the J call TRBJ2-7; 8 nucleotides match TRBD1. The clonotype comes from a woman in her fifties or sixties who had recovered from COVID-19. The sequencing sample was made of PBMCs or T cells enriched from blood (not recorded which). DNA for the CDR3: TGTGCCAGCAGCCTTCGACAGGGGACCTACGAGCAGTACTTC. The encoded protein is CASSLRQGTYEQYF.